The rows below give T cell receptor beta chains drawn from one sample of a study of blood T cells in healthy people across ages. MiXCR was run by TCRdb on the 5' RACE reads, yielding one entry per CDR3 protein. The profile shows about 1.6 million distinct CDR3 sequences, roughly a third of them singletons. The sequencing input was blood. These receptors all stem from a woman aged 25 to 39 in good health. The CDR3 runs from the conserved cysteine through the conserved F or W. D genes are given only for firm matches. Clone size is not always given. Where it is, it says once, few, many or a class for expanded clones.

TRBJ2-5,TRBV7-9,.,.,TGTGCCAGCAGCTTAGCCCCGACTGGTGTAAAGACCCAGTACTTC,CASSLAPTGVKTQYF
TRBJ2-7,TRBV28,.,.,TGTGCCAGCAGCTCTCGGACAGCGGAGTCCCACGAGCAGTACTTC,CASSSRTAESHEQYF
TRBJ2-3,TRBV12-3/TRBV12-4,TRBD1,few,TGTGCCAGCAGTCACTACCGGGACAGCACAGGTACGCAGTATTTT,CASSHYRDSTGTQYF
TRBJ2-1,TRBV11-2,.,.,TGTGCCAGCAGCCAAGGGGGGCGGGGTATATACAATGAGCAGTTCTTC,CASSQGGRGIYNEQFF
TRBJ2-1,TRBV3-1,TRBD2,.,TGTGCCAGCAGCCAACCTCGAGGGGCTAGCGGGTCTCTAAACAATGAGCAGTTCTTC,CASSQPRGASGSLNNEQFF
TRBJ2-6,TRBV20-1,TRBD2,.,TGCAGTGCGAAGGCCGGGGGGTCAAACGTCCTGACTTTC,CSAKAGGSNVLTF
TRBJ2-1,TRBV28,TRBD2,.,TGTGCCAGCAGTTTAAAGGCGGGAGTTGCGAATGAGCAGTTCTTC,CASSLKAGVANEQFF
TRBJ2-4,TRBV4-1,TRBD2,.,TGCGCCAGCAGCCAAGATAGGGGAGGGCCCAACAAGCGGTACTTC,CASSQDRGGPNKRYF
TRBJ2-7,TRBV27,.,many,TGTGCCAGCAGTCTAGGGGGGTTTGGCGAGCAGTACTTC,CASSLGGFGEQYF
TRBJ2-7,TRBV3-1,.,few,TGTGCCAGCAGCCAAGATGGCAGGGGGGGTTACGAGCAGTACTTC,CASSQDGRGGYEQYF
TRBJ2-4,TRBV5-4,TRBD1,.,TGTGCCAGCAGCCACGGCAGGGGGCGGAAGCAGTACTTC,CASSHGRGRKQYF
TRBJ2-3,TRBV7-2,TRBD2,few,TGTGCCAGCAGCTTAGTCCGGGGGGGCTCAGATACGCAGTATTTT,CASSLVRGGSDTQYF
TRBJ2-3,TRBV20-1,TRBD2,few,TGCAGTGCTTTGGCGGGAGGCCCTGCGGATACGCAGTATTTT,CSALAGGPADTQYF
TRBJ1-4,TRBV12-3/TRBV12-4,.,few,TGTGCCAGCAGTCCGGGCGGTCTTAAACTGTTTTTT,CASSPGGLKLFF
TRBJ1-2,TRBV27,TRBD1,.,TGTGCCAGCAGGGACAGGGGGTCGATTGGCTACACCTTC,CASRDRGSIGYTF
TRBJ2-5,TRBV11-2,.,few,TGTGCCAGCAGTGGGGCTAGCAGAGAGACCCAGTACTTC,CASSGASRETQYF
TRBJ2-1,TRBV5-1,TRBD1,.,TGCGCCAGCAGCTCGGGACAGGGAGGCCCCTACAATGAGCAGTTCTTC,CASSSGQGGPYNEQFF
TRBJ2-5,TRBV20-1,TRBD2,.,TGCAGTGCTAGAGACCTACTAGCGGCTCAAGGGACCCAGTACTTC,CSARDLLAAQGTQYF
TRBJ1-1,TRBV5-1,TRBD1,few,TGCGCCAGCAGCTTCTACAGGGGAGATGAAGCTTTCTTT,CASSFYRGDEAFF
TRBJ1-3,TRBV20-1,.,few,TGCAGTGCTAGAACGGGGAACACTGGAAACACCATATATTTT,CSARTGNTGNTIYF
TRBJ1-2,TRBV2,TRBD1,.,TGTGCCAGCAGTCGGACAGGCGTCTGGGGCTACACCTTC,CASSRTGVWGYTF
TRBJ2-7,TRBV20-1,.,.,TGCAGTGCTAGGACCGACAGGGGAGGGTACGAGCAGTACTTC,CSARTDRGGYEQYF
TRBJ2-7,TRBV11-2,TRBD2,few,TGTGCCAGCAGCCAAATACTAGCGGGAGGAACCTACGAGCAGTACTTC,CASSQILAGGTYEQYF
TRBJ2-3,TRBV6-5,TRBD2,.,TGTGCCAGCACCCCCGGACTAGCCAGCACCGGAGATACGCAGTATTTT,CASTPGLASTGDTQYF
TRBJ1-1,TRBV14,TRBD1,.,TGTGCCAGCAACGGGGACAGGGTGGGTGAAGCTTTCTTT,CASNGDRVGEAFF
TRBJ2-1,TRBV5-1,TRBD2,few,TGCGCCAGCAGCTTGGTGATAGCGGGAAGGGATGAGCAGTTCTTC,CASSLVIAGRDEQFF
TRBJ2-1,TRBV28,.,.,TGTGCCAGCAGTACCCGCGGCAGCACCTACAATGAGCAGTTCTTC,CASSTRGSTYNEQFF
TRBJ2-7,TRBV6-1,.,.,TGTGCCAGCAGAACGGAGGGGGTATACGAGCAGTACTTC,CASRTEGVYEQYF
TRBJ1-1,TRBV5-1,.,few,TGCGCCAGCAGCTTGAGACAGCCCTTGGGGAACACTGAAGCTTTCTTT,CASSLRQPLGNTEAFF
TRBJ2-5,TRBV12-3/TRBV12-4,TRBD1,.,TGTGCCAGCAGTTCCGGGACAGCTGGGGAGACCCAGTACTTC,CASSSGTAGETQYF
TRBJ1-2,TRBV6-1,.,.,TGTGCCAGCAGTGAGGTCCGGCTATGGGGCGGCTACACCTTC,CASSEVRLWGGYTF
TRBJ2-1,TRBV4-1,TRBD2,once,TGCGCCAGCAGCCCTGATGGAACTAGCGGGGAAGAGACCCAGTTCTTC,CASSPDGTSGEETQFF
TRBJ2-7,TRBV20-1,.,few,TGCAGTGCTAGAGATTCTTGGGGCGGGCGACCTTACGAGCAGTACTTC,CSARDSWGGRPYEQYF
TRBJ2-7,TRBV4-1,TRBD1,.,TGCGCCAGCAGCCCCTCAACGGGACAGGGGCTCTCGTACGAGCAGTACTTC,CASSPSTGQGLSYEQYF
TRBJ2-1,TRBV5-4,TRBD1,.,TGTGCCAGCAGCTCAACACAGGGGCACAATGAGCAGTTCTTC,CASSSTQGHNEQFF
TRBJ2-4,TRBV28,.,.,TGTGCCAGCAGTCCCAGGGCCGATGGGGACATTCAGTACTTC,CASSPRADGDIQYF
TRBJ1-5,TRBV2,.,few,TGTGCCAGCAGTAAGACAACTGGGAGCAATCAGCCCCAGCATTTT,CASSKTTGSNQPQHF
TRBJ1-2,TRBV5-8,TRBD1,.,TGTGCCAGCAGCCGAGGACCAGGGGGTATCTATGGCTACACCTTC,CASSRGPGGIYGYTF
TRBJ2-7,TRBV6-5,.,.,TGTGCCAGCGTTATAGACCGGGGACGCAGCTCCTACGAGCAGTACTTC,CASVIDRGRSSYEQYF
TRBJ2-7,TRBV13,TRBD2,few,TGTGCCAGCAGCTGGACTAGCGGGGCCTCCTACGAGCAGTACTTC,CASSWTSGASYEQYF
TRBJ2-3,TRBV4-2,.,.,TGTGCCAGCAGCCAAGATCTATACACAACAGATACGCAGTATTTT,CASSQDLYTTDTQYF
TRBJ2-1,TRBV7-2,TRBD2,few,TGTGCCAGCAGCTTAGGGGGACTAGCGGGATTGGGAAGCTCCTACAATGAGCAGTTCTTC,CASSLGGLAGLGSSYNEQFF
TRBJ2-5,TRBV29-1,.,many,TGCAGCGTTCGTCCGGGAGAAGAGACCCAGTACTTC,CSVRPGEETQYF
TRBJ2-5,TRBV7-6,TRBD1,.,TGTGCCAGCAGCTTGCGTACTGGGACAGGGACTGAGACCCAGTACTTC,CASSLRTGTGTETQYF
TRBJ1-1,TRBV7-9,.,.,TGTGCCAGCAGCTTAAGCTTGGAAGCTGAAGCTTTCTTT,CASSLSLEAEAFF
TRBJ2-7,TRBV10-1,TRBD1,.,TGCGCCAGCAGTGAGACCTACAGGGGTGAGCAGTACTTC,CASSETYRGEQYF
TRBJ2-1,TRBV15,TRBD1,few,TGTGCCACCAGCAGAGACTACCGGGACAGGGGGCGGGTTGAGCAGTTCTTC,CATSRDYRDRGRVEQFF
TRBJ1-1,TRBV3-1,.,.,TGTGCCAGCAGCCAAGACGGAGTTGAAGCTTTCTTT,CASSQDGVEAFF
TRBJ2-4,TRBV20-1,TRBD1,.,TGCAGTGCAGATCTGGGACAGGTCCCCGGGCGTGGCATTCAGTACTTC,CSADLGQVPGRGIQYF
TRBJ2-7,TRBV6-2/TRBV6-3,TRBD1,.,TGTGCCAGCAGACCCCCCGGAGGGACAGGGGGCAACGAGCAGTACTTC,CASRPPGGTGGNEQYF